Described below is a single T cell receptor beta chain sequence and its context. The antigen remains unidentified. This sample was taken from a study of shared clonotypes between healthy human individuals. Naivety among CD8 cells was defined by CD45RO negativity and positive CCR7 selection, thereby excluding terminally differentiated effector memory CD45RA+ cells. General observations from the study: Despite large depth, sorted-subset datasets appeared incompletely sequenced. Clonotype sharing across several donors was observed for around 5% of naive CD4 clonotypes. Expectations were that clonotype sharing among donors would be affected by sequencing depth.

Template for every sorted-subset replicate PCR totaled roughly 200 ng DNA, 25,000 to 35,000 T cell genomes. Method: immunoSEQ multiplex PCR; TCRdb's copy keeps in-frame clones and lacks some. The table records fewer than 850,000 clones, around 96% of them present only once. Trimming removed 0 bases at V and 10 bases at J, with 16 bases between. The CDR3 consists of 15 residues. CDR1 MNHEY and CDR2 SMNVEV come from the germline V gene (reference sequence). The sequenced sample was naive CD8+ T cells sorted from blood. V is TRBV27 and J is TRBJ2-1; D unclear. This TCR derives from a man younger than 40 in good health. In DNA, the CDR3 is TGTGCCAGCAGTTTATCGACGGGTCTAATGAGGGAGCAGTTCTTC. Amino acid sequence: CASSLSTGLMREQFF.